The 9 T cell receptor beta chains below were found in one sample sequenced in a study of CD8+CD57+ T cells in acquired aplastic anemia. TCR beta VDJ combinations and CDR3 sequences were profiled from genomic DNA. One entry per CDR3 protein, called by TCRdb with MiXCR from the reads. This table holds around 190,000 distinct CDR3 sequences, approximately 57% found once. The sample taken for sequencing was sorted CD4+, CD8+, or CD8+CD57+ T cells (not recorded which) from PBMCs. These receptors were taken from a human donor in good health.

J is TRBJ2-5 and V is TRBV15, with D tentatively TRBD1 or TRBD2 (5 bases each). The CDR3 runs 14 residues. V was clipped by 4 bases and J by 5 bases, with 14 bases between them. Germline CDR1 and CDR2: LNHNV and YYDKDF (reference sequence). The CDR3, as DNA: TGTGCCACCAGCACCGGGACGCGCGGGGAGACCCAGTACTTC. It specifies CATSTGTRGETQYF.

This clonotype appeared many times. The V and J genes are TRBV28 and TRBJ2-3; a weak D match, TRBD2 (7 bases). The CDR3 runs to 12 residues. Germline V gene lookup returns CDR1 MDHEN and CDR2 SYDVKM. Trimming pared 8 bases from V and 5 bases from J, leaving 11 bases between. Here the CDR3 reads CASRGGGDTQYF. CDR3 bases: TGTGCCAGCCGGGGAGGGGGAGATACGCAGTATTTT.

This chain joins TRBV20-1 and TRBJ1-2; D is ambiguous. CDR3 length: 13 amino acids. V lost 6 bases and J 3 bases, leaving 14 bases between the germline ends. Germline loops: CDR1 DFQATT, CDR2 SNEGSKA (reference sequence). CDR3 nucleotide sequence: TGCAGTGCCCAGGACGGACCGGACTATGGCTACACCTTC. This translates into CSAQDGPDYGYTF.

The chain links TRBV7-3 to TRBJ2-6; 8 bases agree with TRBD1. This CDR3 comprises 16 residues. Germline values: CDR1 SGHTA, CDR2 FQGTGA. Trimming at V came to 3 bases and at J to 0 bases, leaving 1 base not matched to a gene. The DNA for the CDR3 is TGTGCCAGCAGCTTTACAGGGGGCTCTGGGGCCAACGTCCTGACTTTC. This sequence encodes CASSFTGGSGANVLTF.

This chain joins TRBV25-1 and TRBJ1-2; D is uncertain. V gave up 5 bases and J gave up 7 bases, with 11 bases separating them. This CDR3 spans 12 amino acids. The germline V gene has CDR1 MGHDK and CDR2 SYGVNS. The CDR3 spells CASSFGLGGYTF. The CDR3 coding sequence is TGTGCCAGCAGTTTCGGTCTAGGTGGCTACACCTTC.

This chain connects TRBV7-8 to TRBJ2-7; tentatively, D is TRBD2 (5 bases). CDR3 length: 13 residues. Trimming left V 4 bases short and J 4 bases short, with 11 bases between. Germline V gene data show CDR1 as SGHVS and CDR2 as FQNEAQ. For the CDR3, the DNA is TGTGCCAGCAGCTCCCATACGGGGTACGAGCAGTACTTC. Translating it yields CASSSHTGYEQYF.

The chain combines TRBV20-1 with TRBJ1-6; D is possibly TRBD1 (6 bases). This CDR3 is 14 amino acids long. Trimming stripped 6 bases from V and 9 bases from J, with 18 bases between. Per the germline V gene, CDR1 is DFQATT and CDR2 is SNEGSKA (reference sequence). CDR3 DNA sequence: TGCAGTGCCAGGGCCGGGACAATAGGTTCACCCCTCCACTTT. Amino acid sequence: CSARAGTIGSPLHF.

This clonotype came up once. The chain joins TRBV4-2 to TRBJ1-2; D is uncertain. Trimming pared 0 bases from V and 2 bases from J, leaving 7 bases between. CDR3 length: 14 residues. Germline V gene lookup returns CDR1 LGHNA and CDR2 YNFKEQ. Written as DNA, the CDR3 is TGTGCCAGCAGCCAAGATGGCCCGAACTATGGCTACACCTTC. Its protein product is CASSQDGPNYGYTF.

The CDR3 loop reads CSADSAGGYEQYF. Here the CDR3 DNA reads TGCAGCGCCGACTCGGCAGGGGGCTACGAGCAGTACTTC. The chain is built from TRBV29-1 and TRBJ2-7; 7 bases are shared with TRBD1. Germline V gene lookup returns CDR1 SQVTM and CDR2 ANQGSEA. J lost 3 bases, V lost 7 bases, and 9 bases had no gene match. The CDR3 runs 13 residues.